The entry below describes one T cell receptor beta chain. Its antigen is undetermined. A total of 1 to 8 samples per patient were collected pretreatment and on-treatment. This record belongs to a study of PD-L1 blockade in urothelial cancer. Study-level background: Blood drawn 3 weeks (second dose) and 6 weeks after treatment start was analyzed. Median blood clonality was around 0.08, with tens of thousands of unique TCRs. Regarding the study as a whole: Clonality of blood TCR below the median before treatment predicted better survival.

Measured with immunoSEQ multiplex PCR; TCRdb has only the in-frame clones, and not every one. The table records some 30,000 clones, about 87% of them present only once. The CDR3 extends over 15 amino acids. Germline V lookup: CDR1 SGDLS, CDR2 YYNGEE. Germline trimming cut 3 bases from V and 8 bases from J; bases unmatched to any gene: 11. This receptor was taken from a man aged 50 to 59 with urothelial cancer. The chain links TRBV9 to TRBJ1-3; TRBD1 matches 7 bases. The source material was PBMCs, sampled around atezolizumab (anti-PD-L1) treatment. The CDR3 coding sequence is TGTGCCAGCAGCGCCCTGACAGGGAACCGAGACACCATATATTTT. Its protein is CASSALTGNRDTIYF.